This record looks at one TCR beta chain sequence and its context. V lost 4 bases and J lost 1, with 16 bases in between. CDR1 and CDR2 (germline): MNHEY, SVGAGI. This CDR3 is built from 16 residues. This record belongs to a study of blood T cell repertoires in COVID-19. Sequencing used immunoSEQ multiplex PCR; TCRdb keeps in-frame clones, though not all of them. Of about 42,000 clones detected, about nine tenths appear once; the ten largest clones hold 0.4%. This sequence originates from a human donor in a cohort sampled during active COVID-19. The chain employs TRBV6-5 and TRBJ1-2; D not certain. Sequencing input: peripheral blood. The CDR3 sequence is CASSSKPGLINYGYTF. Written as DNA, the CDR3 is TGTGCCAGCAGTTCCAAGCCTGGACTAATTAACTATGGCTACACCTTC.